The present T cell receptor beta chain was sequenced within a study of CD4 T cells in relation to SARS-CoV-2 and coronaviruses (TCRdb year 2021). Turning to the overall study: In the ViraFEST assay, PBMCs were cultured with antigen for around eleven days, after which TCR beta CDR3s were sequenced to identify antigen-specific clonal expansions. Across all 12 patients in the convalescent cohort, the median age was 38.5 years, with a range of roughly 20 to 75 years. Of the roughly 12 convalescent patients, 8 were male and 4 were female, and two of the subjects were Hispanic. Using patient-derived lymphoblastoid cell lines, the shared crossreactive spike epitopes were mapped to their HLA restriction. At the level of individual TCR clonotypes, the study evaluated whether memory CD4+ T cells crossreact between the spike proteins of SARS-CoV-2 and those of common cold coronaviruses. The Adaptive Biotechnologies TCR-sequencing kit was used to sequence samples from a few pre-COVID donors and the naive versus memory experiments, while other data came from Illumina-based sequencing. Expansion assays from other donors in the study were sequenced with a different, Illumina-based TCR-beta assay.

Survey-level immunoSEQ TCR-beta sequencing was performed on DNA from CEF-cultured naive and memory CD4+ T cells. On the study's bioinformatics: Preprocessing removed nonproductive sequences and CDR3s not starting with C, not ending with F or W, or shorter than 7 amino acids. The MANAFEST web app identified antigen-specific clonotypes based on expansion compared with the reference and other culture wells. A clone was considered positive if the clone showed significant expansion compared with the reference culture in 2 of 3 replicate wells at an FDR below 0.05. For a clone to be considered positive, significant expansion relative to all other tandem wells and an odds ratio above 5 were also required. Cultured and uncultured naive and memory CD4+ repertoires were searched for previously identified spike- and CEF-reactive CDR3s. After three terminal residues were trimmed from each end, CDR3 homology was quantified as pairwise Levenshtein distance using the stringdist R package. The clones in this table, taken by TCRdb from immuneACCESS, are in-frame only. Not every clone is retained; where verified, under half of the shortfall comes from an unresolved V gene, and the cause of the rest is unknown. V and J calls and clone size follow that table, whereas D and trimming were derived from the DNA. Within this sample are 41,000 or so clones, with approximately 77% of them counted one time only. Roughly 4.7% of the sample is in the top ten clones.

Notes on this clone: Its binding antigen is unknown. Qualities for individual bases were not recorded, and no much larger clone is one base off.

To separate naive from memory CD4+ T cells, cryopreserved PBMCs first underwent CD4 enrichment and then EasySep naive CD4+ T cell enrichment. For about eleven days, sorted naive or memory CD4+ T cells (more than 85,000) were cultured at a 1:1 ratio with T cell-depleted PBMCs and CEF peptides. Triplicate replicate wells were generally used for each peptide culture condition. Ficoll-Paque PLUS gradient centrifugation was used to isolate PBMCs from either whole blood or leukapheresis product. PBMCs were either used fresh in the expansion assay or cryopreserved at -140 degrees C. The QIAamp Micro DNA Kit was used to extract genomic DNA from the CD4+ T cells. The paper as a whole reports these results and caveats: The study was limited by small numbers of patients and tested TCRs. Naive versus memory sequencing indicated the assay detects memory recall responses rather than primary responses primed during culture. No donor contributed both pre-pandemic and post-infection samples, which limited tracing the source of pre-existing responses. Because the crossreactivity analysis focused on spike protein, crossreactivity against other viral proteins was not assessed. Compared with monoreactive clones, crossreactive clones had significantly weaker SARS-CoV-2-driven expansion, a result consistent with antigenic imprinting. Memory CD4+ clonotypes crossrecognizing SARS-CoV-2 and at least one common cold coronavirus spike were found in 60% to 75% of donors.

CDR1 and CDR2, looked up from the germline V gene (reference sequence), are LNHDA and SQIVND. The CDR3 starts with the cysteine, ends with the phenylalanine, and has 17 residues. Only CDR3 DNA is held: 51 bases, read in frame from base 1. Trimming takes 5 bases from V and 0 bases from J, and the germline ends sit 17 bases apart. This chain is built from TRBV19 and TRBJ1-5; D gene: possibly TRBD1, on 5 matching bases. What was sequenced was naive CD4+ T cells from PBMCs, cultured in vitro. The sample's cell subset or site, from its label and the paper: naive CD4+ T cells isolated by negative enrichment. The source is an adult with COVID-19. The DNA sequence follows: TGTGCCAGTAGTGAAGCGTGGGGCATCTATAGCAATCAGCCCCAGCATTTT. Protein translation: CASSEAWGIYSNQPQHF.